The 5 T cell receptor beta chains below come from one sample, sequenced in a study of T-cell memory formation after mild COVID-19. TCRdb used MiXCR to reprocess the 5' RACE reads, holding one entry per CDR3 protein. Here the sample spans tens of thousands of distinct CDR3 sequences, about a tenth being singletons. Sequencing was performed on PBMCs or a T cell subset sorted from them (not recorded which). These receptors originate from a man in his late teens or twenties who had mild COVID-19 (a few samples of this study predate the infection). Cell type and time point are not known.

This clonotype came up many times. The V and J genes are TRBV24-1 and TRBJ2-5; TRBD1 might be the D (5 bases). Germline loops: CDR1 KGHDR, CDR2 SFDVKD. The CDR3 has 15 amino acids. V was shortened by 3 bases and J by 1 base, with 11 bases between the two germline ends. The CDR3 region is CATSDDTRVQETQYF. The CDR3 DNA reads as TGTGCCACCAGTGATGACACCAGGGTCCAAGAGACCCAGTACTTC.

This clonotype was observed a few times. This chain connects TRBV7-2 to TRBJ2-3; TRBD2 aligns across 8 bases. This CDR3 is built from 13 residues. Per the germline V gene, CDR1 is SGHTA and CDR2 is FQGNSA. Trimming took 4 bases from V and 14 from J; bases not matched to a gene: 11. DNA of the CDR3: TGTGCCAGCAGCTCAGCGTCCGGGGGGGTATCGTATTTT. Its protein is CASSSASGGVSYF.

This clonotype turned up a few times. The V gene is TRBV6-5, the J gene TRBJ1-6; D unresolved. The V gene's germline CDR1 is MNHEY and CDR2 SVGAGI. V shed 4 bases and J shed 10 bases, with 17 bases lying between them. This CDR3 region has 15 residues. CDR3 sequence: CASSSLLPGQSPLHF. The CDR3 nucleotides are TGTGCCAGCAGTTCGCTTCTCCCCGGCCAATCACCCCTCCACTTT.

J is TRBJ2-5 and V is TRBV5-6, with 8 bases that match TRBD2. V shed 2 bases and J 5 bases; nucleotides not matched to a gene: 8. Germline V gene data show CDR1 as SGHDT and CDR2 as YYEEEE. The CDR3 runs to 15 residues. The CDR3 here is CASSFVGRGGETQYF. The CDR3 DNA is TGTGCCAGCAGCTTCGTCGGGAGGGGCGGGGAGACCCAGTACTTC.

In its sample, this clonotype was seen many times. The chain recombines TRBV29-1 with TRBJ2-5, with D possibly matching TRBD2 (5 bases). Looked up from germline, CDR1 is SQVTM and CDR2 is ANQGSEA. This CDR3 region has 11 residues. V was pared by 5 bases and J by 5 bases, with 9 bases between. CDR3 amino acids: CSVRKRETQYF. The CDR3 DNA sequence: TGCAGCGTTCGAAAGCGGGAGACCCAGTACTTC.